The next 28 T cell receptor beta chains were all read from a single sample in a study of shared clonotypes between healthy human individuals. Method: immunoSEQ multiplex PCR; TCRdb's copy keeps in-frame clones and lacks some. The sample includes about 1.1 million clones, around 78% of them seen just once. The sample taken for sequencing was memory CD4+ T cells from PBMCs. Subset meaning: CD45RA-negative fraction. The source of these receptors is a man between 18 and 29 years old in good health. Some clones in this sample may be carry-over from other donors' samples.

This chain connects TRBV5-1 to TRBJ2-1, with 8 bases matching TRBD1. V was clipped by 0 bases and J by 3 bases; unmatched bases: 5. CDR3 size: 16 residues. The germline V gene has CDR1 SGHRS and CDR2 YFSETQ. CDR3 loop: CASSLDPDRVYNEQFF. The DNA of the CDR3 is TGCGCCAGCAGCTTGGATCCGGACAGGGTCTACAATGAGCAGTTCTTC.

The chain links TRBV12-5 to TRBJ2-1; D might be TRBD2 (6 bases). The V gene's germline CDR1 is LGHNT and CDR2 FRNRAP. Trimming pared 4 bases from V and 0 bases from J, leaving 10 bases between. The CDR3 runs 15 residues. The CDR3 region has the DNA TGTGCTAGTGGTTCGGGCGGGACCTCCTACAATGAGCAGTTCTTC. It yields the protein CASGSGGTSYNEQFF.

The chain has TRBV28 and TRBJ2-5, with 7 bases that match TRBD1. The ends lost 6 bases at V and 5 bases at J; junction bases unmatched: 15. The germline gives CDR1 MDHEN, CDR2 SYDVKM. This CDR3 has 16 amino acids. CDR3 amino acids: CASSRITQGFGETQYF. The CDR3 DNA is TGTGCCAGCAGCCGCATAACACAGGGGTTCGGGGAGACCCAGTACTTC. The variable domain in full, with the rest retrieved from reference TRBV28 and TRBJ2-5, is DVKVTQSSRYLVKRTGEKVFLECVQDMDHENMFWYRQDPGLGLRLIYFSYDVKMKEKGDIPEGYSVSREKKERFSLILESASTNQTSMYLCASSRITQGFGETQYFGPGTRLLVL.

This chain's CDR3 is CAWSVGFPRGGETQYF. The DNA of the CDR3 is TGTGCCTGGAGTGTAGGGTTTCCAAGGGGTGGGGAGACCCAGTACTTC. This chain connects TRBV30 to TRBJ2-5, with a weak D call TRBD1 (5 bases). The CDR3 is 16 residues long. Trimming took off 0 bases at V and 5 bases at J, with 19 bases between the two ends. From germline, CDR1 is GTSNPN and CDR2 SVGIG (reference sequence).

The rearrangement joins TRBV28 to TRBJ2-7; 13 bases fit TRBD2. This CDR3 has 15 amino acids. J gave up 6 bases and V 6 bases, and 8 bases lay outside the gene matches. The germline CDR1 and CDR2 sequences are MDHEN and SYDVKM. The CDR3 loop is CASRTPGLAGLEQYF. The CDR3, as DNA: TGTGCCAGCAGGACTCCGGGACTAGCGGGACTCGAGCAGTACTTC.

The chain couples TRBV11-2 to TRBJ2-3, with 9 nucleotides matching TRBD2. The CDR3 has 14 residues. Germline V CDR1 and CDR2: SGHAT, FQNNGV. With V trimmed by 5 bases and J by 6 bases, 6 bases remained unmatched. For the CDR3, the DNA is TGTGCCAGCAGCCGGCGGACTAGCGAGGATACGCAGTATTTT. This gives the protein CASSRRTSEDTQYF. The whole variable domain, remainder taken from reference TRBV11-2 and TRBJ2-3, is EAGVAQSPRYKIIEKRQSVAFWCNPISGHATLYWYQQILGQGPKLLIQFQNNGVVDDSQLPKDRFSAERLKGVDSTLKIQPAKLEDSAVYLCASSRRTSEDTQYFGPGTRLTVL.

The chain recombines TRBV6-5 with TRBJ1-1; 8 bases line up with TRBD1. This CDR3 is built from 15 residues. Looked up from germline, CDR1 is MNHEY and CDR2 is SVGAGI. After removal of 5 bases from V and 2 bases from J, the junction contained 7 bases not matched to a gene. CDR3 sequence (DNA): TGTGCCAGCAGTGGCCTAGGGACAGGCAACACTGAAGCTTTCTTT. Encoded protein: CASSGLGTGNTEAFF.

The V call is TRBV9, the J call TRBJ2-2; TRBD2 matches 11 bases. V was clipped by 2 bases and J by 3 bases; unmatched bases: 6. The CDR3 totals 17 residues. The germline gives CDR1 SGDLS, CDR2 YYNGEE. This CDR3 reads CASSVDLLAGDTGELFF. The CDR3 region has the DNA TGTGCCAGCAGCGTGGATCTACTAGCGGGAGACACCGGGGAGCTGTTTTTT.

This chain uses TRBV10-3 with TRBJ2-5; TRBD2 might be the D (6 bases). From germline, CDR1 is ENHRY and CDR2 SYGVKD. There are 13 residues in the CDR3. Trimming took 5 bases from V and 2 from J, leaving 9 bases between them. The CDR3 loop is CAISPGGQETQYF. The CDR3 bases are TGTGCCATCAGTCCCGGGGGTCAAGAGACCCAGTACTTC.

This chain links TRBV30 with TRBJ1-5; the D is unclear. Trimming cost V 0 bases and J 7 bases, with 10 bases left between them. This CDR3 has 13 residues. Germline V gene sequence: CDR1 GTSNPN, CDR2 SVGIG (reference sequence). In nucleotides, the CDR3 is TGTGCCTGGAGTGTACGTGGTGAACAGCCCCAGCATTTT. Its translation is CAWSVRGEQPQHF.

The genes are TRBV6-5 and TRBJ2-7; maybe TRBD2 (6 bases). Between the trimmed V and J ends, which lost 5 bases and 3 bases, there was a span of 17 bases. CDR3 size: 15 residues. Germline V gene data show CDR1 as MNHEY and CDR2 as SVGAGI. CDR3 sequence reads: CASSPGLATIYEQYF. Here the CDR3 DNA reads TGTGCCAGCAGTCCGGGGCTAGCGACAATCTACGAGCAGTACTTC.

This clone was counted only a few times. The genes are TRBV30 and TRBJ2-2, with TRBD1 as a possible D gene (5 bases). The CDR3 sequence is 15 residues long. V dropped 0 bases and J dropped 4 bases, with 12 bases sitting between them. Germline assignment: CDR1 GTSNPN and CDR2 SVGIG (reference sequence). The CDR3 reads CAWSVRAGSTGELFF. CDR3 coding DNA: TGTGCCTGGAGTGTACGGGCAGGGTCCACCGGGGAGCTGTTTTTT.

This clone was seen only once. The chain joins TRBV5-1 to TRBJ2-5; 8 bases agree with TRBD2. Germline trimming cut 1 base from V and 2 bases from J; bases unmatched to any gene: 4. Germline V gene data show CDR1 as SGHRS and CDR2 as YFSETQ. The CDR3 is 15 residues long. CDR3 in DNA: TGCGCCAGCAGCTTGATTAGCGGGGTTCAAGAGACCCAGTACTTC. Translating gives CASSLISGVQETQYF. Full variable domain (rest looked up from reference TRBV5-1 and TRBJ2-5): KAGVTQTPRYLIKTRGQQVTLSCSPISGHRSVSWYQQTPGQGLQFLFEYFSETQRNKGNFPGRFSGRQFSNSRSEMNVSTLELGDSALYLCASSLISGVQETQYFGPGTRLLVL.

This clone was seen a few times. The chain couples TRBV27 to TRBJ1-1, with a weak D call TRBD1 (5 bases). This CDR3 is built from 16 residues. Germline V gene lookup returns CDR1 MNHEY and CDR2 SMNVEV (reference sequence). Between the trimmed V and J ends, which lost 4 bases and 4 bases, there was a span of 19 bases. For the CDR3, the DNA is TGTGCCAGCAGTTCCCGGGGGGGGACTGGAGGCACTGAAGCTTTCTTT. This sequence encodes CASSSRGGTGGTEAFF.

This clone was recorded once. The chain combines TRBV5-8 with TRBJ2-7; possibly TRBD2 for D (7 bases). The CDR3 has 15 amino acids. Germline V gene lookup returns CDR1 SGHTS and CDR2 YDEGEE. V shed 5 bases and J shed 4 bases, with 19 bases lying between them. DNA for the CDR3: TGTGCCAGCAGGGAATGGGGGGGAACAGGGTACGAGCAGTACTTC. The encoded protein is CASREWGGTGYEQYF.

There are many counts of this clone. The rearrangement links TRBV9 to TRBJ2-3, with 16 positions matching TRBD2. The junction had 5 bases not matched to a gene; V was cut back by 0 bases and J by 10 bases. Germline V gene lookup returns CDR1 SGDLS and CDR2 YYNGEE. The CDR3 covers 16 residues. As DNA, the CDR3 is TGTGCCAGCAGCGTAGGAGGGGGGACTAGCGGGAGGGCGCAGTATTTT. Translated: CASSVGGGTSGRAQYF.

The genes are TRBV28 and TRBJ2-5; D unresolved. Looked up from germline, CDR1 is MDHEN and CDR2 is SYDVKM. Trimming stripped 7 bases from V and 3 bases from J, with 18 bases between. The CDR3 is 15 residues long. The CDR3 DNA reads TGTGCCAGCACCCCGCTCCTTCAGAGAGAAGAGACCCAGTACTTC. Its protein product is CASTPLLQREETQYF.

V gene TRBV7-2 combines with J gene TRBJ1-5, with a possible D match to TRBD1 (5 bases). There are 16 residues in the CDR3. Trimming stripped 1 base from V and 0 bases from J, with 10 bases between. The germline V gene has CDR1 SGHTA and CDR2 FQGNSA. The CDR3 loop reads CASSLVLGVSNQPQHF. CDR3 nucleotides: TGTGCCAGCAGCTTAGTGCTGGGGGTTAGCAATCAGCCCCAGCATTTT.

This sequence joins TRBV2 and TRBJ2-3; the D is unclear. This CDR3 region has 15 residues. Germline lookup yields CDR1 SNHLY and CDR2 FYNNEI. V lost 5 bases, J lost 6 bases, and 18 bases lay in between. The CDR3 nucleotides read TGTGCCAGCAGTCCCCCGGCAGGCCTTGTGGATACGCAGTATTTT. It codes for CASSPPAGLVDTQYF.

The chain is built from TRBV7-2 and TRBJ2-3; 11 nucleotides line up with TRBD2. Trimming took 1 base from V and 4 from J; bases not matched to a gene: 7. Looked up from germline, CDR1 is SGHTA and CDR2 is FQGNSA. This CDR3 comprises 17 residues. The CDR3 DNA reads TGTGCCAGCAGCTTAGTCTTCCTAGCGGGGGGCGCAGATACGCAGTATTTT. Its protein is CASSLVFLAGGADTQYF.

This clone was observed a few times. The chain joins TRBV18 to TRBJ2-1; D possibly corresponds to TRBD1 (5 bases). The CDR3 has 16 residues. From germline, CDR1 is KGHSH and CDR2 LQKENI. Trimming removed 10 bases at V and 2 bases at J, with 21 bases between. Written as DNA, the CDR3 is TGTGCCACATCCCCCCCCGACAAGGGGACCTACAATGAGCAGTTCTTC. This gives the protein CATSPPDKGTYNEQFF.

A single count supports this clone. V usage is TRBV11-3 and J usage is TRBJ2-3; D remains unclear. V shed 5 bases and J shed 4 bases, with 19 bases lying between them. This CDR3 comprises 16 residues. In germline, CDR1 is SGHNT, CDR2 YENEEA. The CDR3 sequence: CASSPGHHHGADTQYF. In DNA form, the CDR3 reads TGTGCCAGCAGCCCAGGTCACCACCACGGCGCAGATACGCAGTATTTT.

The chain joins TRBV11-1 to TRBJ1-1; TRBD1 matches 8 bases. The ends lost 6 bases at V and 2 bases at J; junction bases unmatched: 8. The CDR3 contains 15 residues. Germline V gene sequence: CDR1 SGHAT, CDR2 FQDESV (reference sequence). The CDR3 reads CASSLQGAVNTEAFF. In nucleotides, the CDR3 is TGTGCCAGCAGTCTTCAGGGGGCGGTTAACACTGAAGCTTTCTTT.

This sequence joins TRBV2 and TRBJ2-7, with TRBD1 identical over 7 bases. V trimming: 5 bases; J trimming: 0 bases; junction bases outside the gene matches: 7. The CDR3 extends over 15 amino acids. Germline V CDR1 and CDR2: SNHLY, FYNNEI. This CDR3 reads CASSLTGSLSYEQYF. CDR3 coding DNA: TGTGCCAGCAGTTTGACAGGGAGCCTCTCCTACGAGCAGTACTTC.

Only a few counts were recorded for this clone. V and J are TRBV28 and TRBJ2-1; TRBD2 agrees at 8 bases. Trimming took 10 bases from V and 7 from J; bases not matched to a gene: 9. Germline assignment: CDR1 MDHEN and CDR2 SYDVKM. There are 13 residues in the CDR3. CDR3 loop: CATGGGAGNEQFF. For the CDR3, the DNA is TGTGCCACCGGGGGGGGCGCGGGGAATGAGCAGTTCTTC. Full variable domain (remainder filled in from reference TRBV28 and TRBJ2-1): DVKVTQSSRYLVKRTGEKVFLECVQDMDHENMFWYRQDPGLGLRLIYFSYDVKMKEKGDIPEGYSVSREKKERFSLILESASTNQTSMYLCATGGGAGNEQFFGPGTRLTVL.

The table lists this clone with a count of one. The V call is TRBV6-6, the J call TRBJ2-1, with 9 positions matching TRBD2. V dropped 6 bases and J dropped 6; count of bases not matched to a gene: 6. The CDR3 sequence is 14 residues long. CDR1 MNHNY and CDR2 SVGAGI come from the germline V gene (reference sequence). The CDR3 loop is CASRRLAEGNEQFF. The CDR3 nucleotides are TGTGCCAGCAGACGACTAGCGGAGGGCAATGAGCAGTTCTTC.

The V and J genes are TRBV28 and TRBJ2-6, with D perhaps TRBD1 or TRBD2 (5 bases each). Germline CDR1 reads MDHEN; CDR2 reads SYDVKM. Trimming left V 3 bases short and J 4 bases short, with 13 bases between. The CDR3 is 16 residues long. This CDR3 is CASSFSGTGGANVLTF. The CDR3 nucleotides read TGTGCCAGCAGTTTCTCTGGGACGGGAGGGGCCAACGTCCTGACTTTC.

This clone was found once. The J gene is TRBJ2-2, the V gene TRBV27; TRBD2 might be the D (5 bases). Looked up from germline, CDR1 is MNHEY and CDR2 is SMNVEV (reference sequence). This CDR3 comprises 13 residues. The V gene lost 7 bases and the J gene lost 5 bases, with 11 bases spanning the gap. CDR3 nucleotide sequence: TGTGCCAGCACCCCGCGAGGGACCGGGGAGCTGTTTTTT. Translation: CASTPRGTGELFF.